This TCR beta chain comes out of a study of radiotherapy plus CTLA-4 blockade in lung cancer. Turning to the study itself: Disease control was present in 30% to 35% of patients, and objective responses in under 20%. Regarding the study as a whole: Researchers report tumor-derived TCR clones expanding in blood after radiotherapy plus ipilimumab. Reports state that early shifts in blood T cell clones, with interferon-beta, best predicted response.

The germline gives CDR1 SGHRS, CDR2 YFSETQ. CDR3 length: 13 amino acids. As regards this clone: Its antigen is unidentified.

Produced via immunoSEQ multiplex PCR; TCRdb's table is partial and in-frame only. The data contain tens of thousands of clones, around 79% of them singletons. This material consisted of peripheral blood, taken from a patient treated with radiotherapy plus ipilimumab. This chain links TRBV5-1 with TRBJ2-5; possibly TRBD1 for D (6 bases). The end of the DNA is better explained by TRBJ2-7, so the J call may be wrong. This TCR came from a human donor with non-small cell lung cancer who had a partial response to radiotherapy plus ipilimumab. Some clones in this sample may be carry-over from other donors' samples. The CDR3 sequence is CASSLDRAYEQYF. For the CDR3, the DNA is TGCGCCAGCAGCTTGGACAGGGCGTACGAGCAGTACTTC.